Listed below are T cell receptor beta chains from one sample, sequenced in a study of cytomegalovirus exposure and HLA in healthy donors. Assay used: immunoSEQ multiplex PCR; TCRdb lists only in-frame clones, some missing. Counted here are roughly 230,000 clones, around 90% occurring once; the ten biggest clones make up approximately 3%. What was sequenced was PBMCs. The receptors originated from a woman in her twenties or thirties in good health and CMV-seronegative. Both conserved end residues are part of each CDR3. The D gene is left open where the match is weak. Clone sizes are given selectively: once, few, many, or a class where the clone is expanded.

J: TRBJ1-5; D: -; size: -; V: TRBV19; CDR3: CASSMVNGPFQPQHF; DNA: TGTGCCAGTAGTATGGTCAATGGCCCGTTTCAGCCCCAGCATTTT
J: TRBJ2-7; D: TRBD2; size: -; V: TRBV4-2; CDR3: CASSQETSGYEQYF; DNA: TGTGCCAGCAGCCAAGAAACTAGCGGCTACGAGCAGTACTTC
J: TRBJ1-1; D: -; size: once; V: TRBV29-1; CDR3: CSVEDALNTEAFF; DNA: TGCAGCGTTGAAGATGCGTTAAACACTGAAGCTTTCTTT
J: TRBJ2-5; D: TRBD2; size: -; V: TRBV7-9; CDR3: CASSLGGGVETQYF; DNA: TGTGCCAGCAGCTTAGGCGGGGGGGTAGAGACCCAGTACTTC
J: TRBJ2-7; D: -; size: -; V: TRBV5-6; CDR3: CASSFSGSSYEQYF; DNA: TGTGCCAGCAGCTTTAGCGGAAGCTCCTACGAGCAGTACTTC
J: TRBJ2-7; D: -; size: -; V: TRBV20-1; CDR3: CSAPLNSEQYF; DNA: TGCAGTGCCCCGTTAAACAGCGAGCAGTACTTC
J: TRBJ2-7; D: -; size: -; V: TRBV6-5; CDR3: CASRRTGSSYEQYF; DNA: TGTGCCAGCAGAAGGACGGGGAGCTCCTACGAGCAGTACTTC
J: TRBJ2-3; D: TRBD2; size: -; V: TRBV4-1; CDR3: CASSYTSGGGTDTQYF; DNA: TGCGCCAGCAGCTATACTAGCGGGGGGGGCACAGATACGCAGTATTTT
J: TRBJ2-7; D: TRBD2; size: few; V: TRBV5-4; CDR3: CASSLLAGGGYEQYF; DNA: TGTGCCAGCAGCTTACTAGCGGGAGGGGGTTACGAGCAGTACTTC
J: TRBJ2-1; D: -; size: -; V: TRBV11-2; CDR3: CASSLAPGTPIVNEQFF; DNA: TGTGCCAGCAGCTTAGCACCCGGGACTCCCATTGTCAATGAGCAGTTCTTC
J: TRBJ2-7; D: -; size: -; V: TRBV19; CDR3: CASSIGPTISYEQYF; DNA: TGTGCCAGTAGTATAGGGCCTACAATCTCCTACGAGCAGTACTTC
J: TRBJ1-4; D: -; size: -; V: TRBV30; CDR3: CAWSVLTLDAGTNEKLFF; DNA: TGTGCCTGGAGTGTACTAACCCTCGACGCAGGGACTAATGAAAAACTGTTTTTT
J: TRBJ2-3; D: TRBD2; size: -; V: TRBV5-4; CDR3: CASSGIAGHTDTQYF; DNA: TGTGCCAGCAGCGGAATAGCGGGGCACACAGATACGCAGTATTTT
J: TRBJ2-1; D: -; size: -; V: TRBV6-7; CDR3: CASSSYSLGAYNEQFF; DNA: TGTGCCAGCAGCTCCTACTCACTAGGGGCATACAATGAGCAGTTCTTC
J: TRBJ2-7; D: TRBD2; size: -; V: TRBV30; CDR3: CAWSTAGGLVEQYF; DNA: TGTGCCTGGAGTACGGCGGGAGGGCTAGTCGAGCAGTACTTC
J: TRBJ2-3; D: -; size: -; V: TRBV4-3; CDR3: CASSPFGTGRTDTQYF; DNA: TGCGCCAGCAGCCCCTTTGGGACGGGACGCACAGATACGCAGTATTTT
J: TRBJ2-1; D: -; size: -; V: TRBV20-1; CDR3: CSASGTNEQFF; DNA: TGCAGTGCTAGCGGGACAAATGAGCAGTTCTTC
J: TRBJ2-3; D: -; size: -; V: TRBV7-2; CDR3: CASSLSPGVDTDTQYF; DNA: TGTGCCAGCAGCTTATCACCGGGAGTTGATACAGATACGCAGTATTTT
J: TRBJ2-3; D: -; size: -; V: TRBV29-1; CDR3: CSVKGPEDDTQYF; DNA: TGCAGCGTTAAGGGCCCAGAGGACGATACGCAGTATTTT
J: TRBJ2-3; D: -; size: -; V: TRBV27; CDR3: CASSLFGGATDTQYF; DNA: TGTGCCAGCAGTTTATTTGGGGGAGCCACAGATACGCAGTATTTT
J: TRBJ1-2; D: -; size: -; V: TRBV7-2; CDR3: CASSGTRASGDGYTF; DNA: TGTGCCAGCAGCGGGACCAGGGCCTCGGGGGACGGCTACACCTTC
J: TRBJ1-2; D: -; size: -; V: TRBV9; CDR3: CASSQLTPGENGYTF; DNA: TGTGCCAGCAGCCAATTAACACCAGGAGAGAATGGCTACACCTTC
J: TRBJ1-2; D: TRBD1; size: -; V: TRBV30; CDR3: CAWSVGTGIYGYTF; DNA: TGTGCCTGGAGTGTAGGGACAGGGATCTATGGCTACACCTTC
J: TRBJ2-2; D: TRBD2; size: once; V: TRBV10-3; CDR3: CAIKQEREGAGELFF; DNA: TGTGCCATCAAGCAAGAGCGGGAGGGCGCCGGGGAGCTGTTTTTT
J: TRBJ1-1; D: TRBD1; size: -; V: TRBV5-1; CDR3: CASSSGTGITEAFF; DNA: TGCGCCAGCAGCTCCGGGACAGGGATAACTGAAGCTTTCTTT
J: TRBJ2-7; D: TRBD2; size: once; V: TRBV27; CDR3: CASSPRLAGGAYEQYF; DNA: TGTGCCAGCAGTCCTAGACTAGCGGGAGGGGCCTACGAGCAGTACTTC
J: TRBJ2-1; D: TRBD2; size: many; V: TRBV9; CDR3: CASSVEGLAPNEQFF; DNA: TGTGCCAGCAGCGTAGAGGGACTAGCCCCCAATGAGCAGTTCTTC
J: TRBJ1-2; D: -; size: -; V: TRBV6-5; CDR3: CASSQRTFNGYTF; DNA: TGTGCCAGCAGCCAGAGGACATTCAATGGCTACACCTTC
J: TRBJ1-1; D: TRBD1; size: -; V: TRBV27; CDR3: CASSLTGGAVNTEAFF; DNA: TGTGCCAGCAGTTTAACAGGGGGCGCGGTAAACACTGAAGCTTTCTTT
J: TRBJ2-2; D: -; size: -; V: TRBV6-5; CDR3: CASSYSVGRNTGELFF; DNA: TGTGCCAGCAGTTACTCTGTGGGCAGAAACACCGGGGAGCTGTTTTTT